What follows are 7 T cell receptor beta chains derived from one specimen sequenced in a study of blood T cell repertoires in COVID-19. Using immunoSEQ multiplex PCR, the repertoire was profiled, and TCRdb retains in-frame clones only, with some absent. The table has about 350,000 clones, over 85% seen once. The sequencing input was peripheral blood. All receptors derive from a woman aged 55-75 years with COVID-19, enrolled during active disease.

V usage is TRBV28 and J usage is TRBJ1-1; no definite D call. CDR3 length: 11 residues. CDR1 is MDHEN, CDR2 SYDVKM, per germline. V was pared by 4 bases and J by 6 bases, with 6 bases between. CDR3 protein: CASSSKPEAFF. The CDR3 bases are TGTGCCAGCAGTTCAAAGCCTGAAGCTTTCTTT.

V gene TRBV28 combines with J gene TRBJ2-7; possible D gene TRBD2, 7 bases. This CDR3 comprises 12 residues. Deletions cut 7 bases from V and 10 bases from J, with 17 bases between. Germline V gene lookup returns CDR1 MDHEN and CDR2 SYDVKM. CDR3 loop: CASTGGGPAQYF. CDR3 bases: TGTGCCAGCACCGGCGGGGGCCCCGCTCAGTACTTC.

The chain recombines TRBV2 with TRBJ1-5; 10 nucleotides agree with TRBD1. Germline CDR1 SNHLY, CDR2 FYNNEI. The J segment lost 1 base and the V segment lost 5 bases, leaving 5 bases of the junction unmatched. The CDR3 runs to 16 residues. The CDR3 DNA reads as TGTGCCAGCAGTCCGGGACAGGGGTCCAGCAATCAGCCCCAGCATTTT. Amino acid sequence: CASSPGQGSSNQPQHF. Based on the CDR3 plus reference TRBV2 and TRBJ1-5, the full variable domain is EPEVTQTPSHQVTQMGQEVILRCVPISNHLYFYWYRQILGQKVEFLVSFYNNEISEKSEIFDDQFSVERPDGSNFTLKIRSTKLEDSAMYFCASSPGQGSSNQPQHFGDGTRLSIL.

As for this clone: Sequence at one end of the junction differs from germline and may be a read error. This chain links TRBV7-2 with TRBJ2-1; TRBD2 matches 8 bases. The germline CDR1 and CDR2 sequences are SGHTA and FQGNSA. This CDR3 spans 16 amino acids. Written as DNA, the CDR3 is TGTGCCAGCAGATTAGCGGCGGGGGGCCTGTACAATGAGCAGTTCTTC. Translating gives CASRLAAGGLYNEQFF.

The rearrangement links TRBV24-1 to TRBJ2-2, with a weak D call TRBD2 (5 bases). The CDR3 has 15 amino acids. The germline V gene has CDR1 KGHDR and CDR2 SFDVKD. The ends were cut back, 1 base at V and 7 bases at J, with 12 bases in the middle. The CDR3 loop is CATSDFSDRDGELFF. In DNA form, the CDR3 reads TGTGCCACCAGTGATTTCTCCGACCGGGACGGGGAGCTGTTTTTT.

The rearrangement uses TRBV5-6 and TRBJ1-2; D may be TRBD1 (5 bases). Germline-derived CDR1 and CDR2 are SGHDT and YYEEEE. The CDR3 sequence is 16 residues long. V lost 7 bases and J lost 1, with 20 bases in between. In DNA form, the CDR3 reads TGTGCCAGCGGGAAGGGGTGGGTCCCCGTTAACTATGGCTACACCTTC. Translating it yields CASGKGWVPVNYGYTF. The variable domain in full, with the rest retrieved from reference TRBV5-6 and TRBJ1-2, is DAGVTQSPTHLIKTRGQQVTLRCSPKSGHDTVSWYQQALGQGPQFIFQYYEEEERQRGNFPDRFSGHQFPNYSSELNVNALLLGDSALYLCASGKGWVPVNYGYTFGSGTRLTVV.

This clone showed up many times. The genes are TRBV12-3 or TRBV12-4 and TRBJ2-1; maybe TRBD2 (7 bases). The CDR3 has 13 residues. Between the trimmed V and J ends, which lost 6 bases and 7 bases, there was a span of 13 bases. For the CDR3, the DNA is TGTGCCAGCAGAGGGGGGGCAGGGAATGAGCAGTTCTTC. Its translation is CASRGGAGNEQFF.